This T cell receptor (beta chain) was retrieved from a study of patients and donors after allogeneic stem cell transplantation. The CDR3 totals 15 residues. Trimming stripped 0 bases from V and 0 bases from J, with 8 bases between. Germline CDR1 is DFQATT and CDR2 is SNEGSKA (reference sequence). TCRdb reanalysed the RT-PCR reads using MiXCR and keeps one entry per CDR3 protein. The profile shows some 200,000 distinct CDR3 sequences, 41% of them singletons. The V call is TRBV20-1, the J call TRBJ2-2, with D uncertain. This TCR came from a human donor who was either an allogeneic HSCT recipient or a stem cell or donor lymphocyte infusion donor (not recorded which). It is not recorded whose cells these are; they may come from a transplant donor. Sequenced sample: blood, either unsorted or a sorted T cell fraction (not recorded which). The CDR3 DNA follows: TGCAGTGCTAGAGAGGGCGGATCGAACACCGGGGAGCTGTTTTTT. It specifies CSAREGGSNTGELFF.